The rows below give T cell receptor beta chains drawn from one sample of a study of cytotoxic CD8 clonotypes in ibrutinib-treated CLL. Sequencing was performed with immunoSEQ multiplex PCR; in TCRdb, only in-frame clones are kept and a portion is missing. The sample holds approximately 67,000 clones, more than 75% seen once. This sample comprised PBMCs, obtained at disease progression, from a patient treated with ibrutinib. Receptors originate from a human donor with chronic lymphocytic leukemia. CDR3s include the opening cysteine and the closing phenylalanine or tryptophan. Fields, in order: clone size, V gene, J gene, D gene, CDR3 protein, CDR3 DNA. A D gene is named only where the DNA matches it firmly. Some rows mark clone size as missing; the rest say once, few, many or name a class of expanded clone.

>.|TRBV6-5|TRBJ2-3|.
CASSRTPVRADTQYF
TGTGCCAGCAGTCGGACACCGGTAAGGGCAGATACGCAGTATTTT
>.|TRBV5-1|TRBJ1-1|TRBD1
CASSPGQGLNTEAFF
TGCGCCAGCAGCCCCGGACAGGGATTGAACACTGAAGCTTTCTTT
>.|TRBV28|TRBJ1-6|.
CASSLPRTGNSPLHF
TGTGCCAGCAGTTTACCTCGGACTGGGAATTCACCCCTCCACTTT
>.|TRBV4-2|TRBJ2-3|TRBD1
CASSQGGDRGLGDTQYF
TGTGCCAGCAGCCAAGGGGGTGACAGGGGGCTAGGAGATACGCAGTATTTT
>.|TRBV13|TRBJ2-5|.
CASSPGTAEETQYF
TGTGCCAGCAGCCCGGGGACTGCCGAAGAGACCCAGTACTTC
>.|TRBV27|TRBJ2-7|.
CASSLSNRGYEQYF
TGTGCCAGCAGTTTATCGAACCGGGGATACGAGCAGTACTTC
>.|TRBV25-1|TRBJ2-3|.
CASSERPGWGDITDTQYF
TGTGCCAGCAGTGAAAGGCCCGGGTGGGGGGACATCACAGATACGCAGTATTTT
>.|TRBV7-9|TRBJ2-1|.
CASSPSLRANEQFF
TGTGCCAGCAGCCCCAGCCTAAGGGCGAATGAGCAGTTCTTC
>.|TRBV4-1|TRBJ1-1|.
CASSQEGFRSMNTEAFF
TGCGCCAGCAGCCAAGAGGGATTCAGGAGCATGAACACTGAAGCTTTCTTT
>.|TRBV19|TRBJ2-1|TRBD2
CASSQPGLAGDEQFF
TGTGCCAGTAGCCAACCGGGACTAGCGGGAGATGAGCAGTTCTTC
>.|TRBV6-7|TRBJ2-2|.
CASRYPHTGELFF
TGTGCCAGCAGATATCCGCACACCGGGGAGCTGTTTTTT
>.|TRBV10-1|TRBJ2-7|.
CASGFTGNEQYF
TGCGCCAGCGGATTTACAGGGAACGAGCAGTACTTC
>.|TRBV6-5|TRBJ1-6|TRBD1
CASSYPRTGGISPLHF
TGTGCCAGCAGTTACCCCAGGACAGGGGGAATTTCACCCCTCCACTTT
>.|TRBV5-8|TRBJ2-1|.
CATVQGVNSYNEQFF
TGTGCCACCGTACAGGGAGTTAACTCCTACAATGAGCAGTTCTTC
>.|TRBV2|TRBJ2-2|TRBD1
CASSGRDRVTGELFF
TGTGCCAGCAGTGGAAGGGACAGGGTTACCGGGGAGCTGTTTTTT
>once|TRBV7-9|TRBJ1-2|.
CASSFPYGYTF
TGTGCCAGCAGCTTCCCGTACGGCTACACCTTC
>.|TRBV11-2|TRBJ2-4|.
CASSLLPLRIAKNIQYF
TGTGCCAGCAGCTTACTACCCCTCCGGATAGCCAAAAACATTCAGTACTTC
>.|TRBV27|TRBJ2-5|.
CASSSMPSWGLQETQYF
TGTGCCAGCAGTTCTATGCCTAGCTGGGGACTCCAAGAGACCCAGTACTTC
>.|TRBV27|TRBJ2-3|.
CASSLLAADTQYF
TGTGCCAGCAGTTTGTTGGCGGCAGATACGCAGTATTTT
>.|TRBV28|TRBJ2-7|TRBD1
CASRTGGSYEQYF
TGTGCCAGCAGAACAGGGGGCAGCTACGAGCAGTACTTC
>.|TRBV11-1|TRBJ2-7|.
CASRRRGSWEQYF
TGTGCCAGCAGAAGGAGGGGTTCCTGGGAGCAGTACTTC
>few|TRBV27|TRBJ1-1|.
CASTIPEGVTEAFF
TGTGCCAGCACTATCCCTGAGGGGGTCACTGAAGCTTTCTTT
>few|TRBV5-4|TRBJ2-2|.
CATNVGRGKNTGELFF
TGTGCCACCAACGTCGGACGGGGAAAGAACACCGGGGAGCTGTTTTTT
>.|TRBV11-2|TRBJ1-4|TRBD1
CASSLGQGGILNEKLFF
TGTGCCAGCAGCTTAGGACAGGGGGGGATCCTTAATGAAAAACTGTTTTTT